The rows below give T cell receptor beta chains drawn from one sample of a study of shared clonotypes between healthy human individuals. The assay was immunoSEQ multiplex PCR, and TCRdb's table has in-frame clones only and misses some. Among about 1,900,000 clones listed, 85% to 95% were seen once. The sample taken for sequencing was naive CD8+ T cells sorted from blood. The receptors were gathered from a man aged 18 to 29 in good health. CDR3s include the opening cysteine and the closing phenylalanine or tryptophan. D genes are given only for firm matches. Part of the rows lack a size; the others show once, few, many or a class for expanded clones.

d_call j_call cdr3_length v_call clone_size cdr3_aa cdr3_nt
TRBD2 TRBJ2-1 15 TRBV4-1 . CASSQQPGLVDEQFF TGCGCCAGCAGCCAACAACCGGGACTAGTGGATGAGCAGTTCTTC
. TRBJ2-5 11 TRBV11-2 . CASSWWETQYF TGTGCCAGCAGCTGGTGGGAGACCCAGTACTTC
. TRBJ2-5 13 TRBV11-2 . CASIAGNQETQYF TGTGCCAGCATAGCCGGGAATCAAGAGACCCAGTACTTC
TRBD1 TRBJ2-7 13 TRBV7-6 . CASSPRTGHEQYF TGTGCCAGCAGCCCTCGGACAGGGCACGAGCAGTACTTC
. TRBJ2-7 18 TRBV4-3 . CASSQDLDAGFPSYEQYF TGCGCCAGCAGCCAAGATCTGGACGCCGGCTTCCCCTCCTACGAGCAGTACTTC
. TRBJ2-7 15 TRBV5-1 . CASSLESGVPYEQYF TGCGCCAGCAGCTTGGAGTCAGGGGTCCCTTACGAGCAGTACTTC
. TRBJ1-4 13 TRBV29-1 . CSVAGAGNEKLFF TGCAGCGTTGCAGGGGCAGGAAATGAAAAACTGTTTTTT
TRBD1 TRBJ2-7 14 TRBV9 . CASSDGTESYEQYF TGTGCCAGCAGCGACGGGACAGAGTCCTACGAGCAGTACTTC
. TRBJ1-2 15 TRBV9 . CASSVGMSGNYGYTF TGTGCCAGCAGCGTAGGAATGTCGGGGAACTATGGCTACACCTTC
TRBD1 TRBJ1-4 15 TRBV28 . CASSPVGQLNEKLFF TGTGCCAGCAGCCCTGTGGGACAGCTAAATGAAAAACTGTTTTTT
TRBD2 TRBJ2-5 16 TRBV6-1 . CASSETLAGASRTQYF TGTGCCAGCAGTGAAACTTTAGCGGGGGCCTCCCGGACCCAGTACTTC
. TRBJ2-5 14 TRBV5-5 . CASSSHMELETQYF TGTGCCAGCAGCTCTCACATGGAGTTAGAGACCCAGTACTTC
TRBD1 TRBJ1-3 17 TRBV11-3 . CASSIEPRDRARNTIYF TGTGCCAGCAGCATAGAACCCCGGGACAGGGCTAGAAACACCATATATTTT
. TRBJ2-5 14 TRBV27 . CASSLQQSRETQYF TGTGCCAGCAGTCTCCAGCAGTCGCGGGAGACCCAGTACTTC
. TRBJ1-1 15 TRBV4-1 . CASSQDKWRDTEAFF TGCGCCAGCAGCCAAGATAAGTGGAGGGACACTGAAGCTTTCTTT
. TRBJ2-7 14 TRBV5-6 . CASSLAGFPYEQYF TGTGCCAGCAGCTTGGCTGGGTTTCCTTACGAGCAGTACTTC
. TRBJ1-2 14 TRBV27 . CASSSARGDYGYTF TGTGCCAGCAGTTCCGCCAGGGGCGACTATGGCTACACCTTC
. TRBJ2-5 16 TRBV18 . CASSPIDGTPHWTQYF TGTGCCAGCTCTCCCATCGATGGGACACCACATTGGACCCAGTACTTC
TRBD2 TRBJ2-7 13 TRBV7-9 . CASSTGLGYEQYF TGTGCCAGCAGCACGGGACTAGGCTACGAGCAGTACTTC
. TRBJ2-7 13 TRBV6-6 . CASSQGIPYEQYF TGTGCCAGCAGCCAGGGAATACCCTACGAGCAGTACTTC
TRBD2 TRBJ2-7 16 TRBV4-1 . CASSHLPGLAAYEQYF TGCGCCAGCAGCCACTTACCGGGACTAGCGGCGTACGAGCAGTACTTC
. TRBJ2-4 13 TRBV4-3 . CASSPRGEDIQYF TGCGCCAGCAGCCCCCGCGGGGAGGACATTCAGTACTTC
TRBD2 TRBJ2-3 17 TRBV28 . CASSFILAGEATDTQYF TGTGCCAGCAGTTTCATACTAGCGGGGGAAGCCACAGATACGCAGTATTTT
TRBD1 TRBJ2-7 15 TRBV4-1 . CASSQVGTGHNEQYF TGCGCCAGCAGCCAAGTGGGGACAGGGCATAACGAGCAGTACTTC
TRBD1 TRBJ1-1 15 TRBV29-1 . CSVFEGARMNTEAFF TGCAGCGTTTTTGAGGGGGCCCGGATGAACACTGAAGCTTTCTTT
. TRBJ2-2 15 TRBV7-9 . CASSPATGFTGELFF TGTGCCAGCAGCCCCGCCACAGGGTTTACCGGGGAGCTGTTTTTT
. TRBJ2-1 16 TRBV5-6 . CASSLGGAYYYNEQFF TGTGCCAGCAGCTTGGGGGGCGCGTACTACTACAATGAGCAGTTCTTC
TRBD1 TRBJ2-3 16 TRBV5-1 once CASSLRTGSLTDTQYF TGCGCCAGCAGCCTCCGGACAGGTTCACTCACAGATACGCAGTATTTT
. TRBJ2-1 14 TRBV5-1 once CASSLAVGYNEQFF TGCGCCAGCAGCTTGGCTGTGGGGTACAATGAGCAGTTCTTC
TRBD2 TRBJ2-2 17 TRBV28 . CASRPGLAGVRTGELFF TGTGCCAGCAGACCGGGACTAGCGGGGGTTCGGACCGGGGAGCTGTTTTTT
. TRBJ2-1 13 TRBV7-2 . CASSLLGSYEQFF TGTGCCAGCAGCTTATTAGGGTCCTATGAGCAGTTCTTC
. TRBJ1-6 14 TRBV6-5 . CASSYSNRPAPLHF TGTGCCAGCAGTTACTCGAATCGGCCTGCACCCCTCCACTTT
. TRBJ1-2 13 TRBV27 . CASRDTGNYGYTF TGTGCCAGCAGGGACACAGGGAACTATGGCTACACCTTC
TRBD1 TRBJ1-1 15 TRBV6-1 . CASSEWQGASTEAFF TGTGCCAGCAGTGAATGGCAGGGGGCTAGCACTGAAGCTTTCTTT
TRBD1 TRBJ1-1 13 TRBV10-1 . CASNDRVNTEAFF TGCGCCAGCAATGACAGGGTCAACACTGAAGCTTTCTTT
. TRBJ1-1 14 TRBV28 . CASSFRGPNTEAFF TGTGCCAGCAGTTTCAGGGGACCGAACACTGAAGCTTTCTTT
TRBD2 TRBJ2-7 15 TRBV5-6 . CASSSGLAGAYEQYF TGTGCCAGCAGCTCGGGACTAGCGGGGGCCTACGAGCAGTACTTC
. TRBJ2-4 14 TRBV5-6 . CASSAGTYQNIQYF TGTGCCAGCAGCGCGGGGACATATCAAAACATTCAGTACTTC
TRBD1 TRBJ2-2 17 TRBV4-3 . CASSQDWTGGITGELFF TGCGCCAGCAGCCAAGACTGGACAGGGGGCATCACCGGGGAGCTGTTTTTT
. TRBJ1-2 13 TRBV19 . CASSIDARVGYTF TGTGCCAGTAGTATAGATGCTCGGGTTGGCTACACCTTC
TRBD1 TRBJ1-2 13 TRBV6-5 . CASSYGTDNGYTF TGTGCCAGCAGTTACGGGACAGATAATGGCTACACCTTC
. TRBJ1-6 14 TRBV19 few CASAGSSYNSPLHF TGTGCCAGTGCAGGGAGCTCCTATAATTCACCCCTCCACTTT
. TRBJ2-1 16 TRBV2 . CASSGLDHPWGNEQFF TGTGCCAGCAGTGGTTTGGATCACCCTTGGGGCAATGAGCAGTTCTTC
. TRBJ1-5 19 TRBV19 . CASSDKDRVGVNSNQPQHF TGTGCCAGTAGCGATAAGGACAGAGTCGGGGTAAATAGCAATCAGCCCCAGCATTTT
. TRBJ2-6 15 TRBV2 . CATSERGSGANVLTF TGTGCCACCAGTGAACGAGGCTCTGGGGCCAACGTCCTGACTTTC
TRBD1 TRBJ2-7 19 TRBV27 . CASSLLPGQGSPIDYEQYF TGTGCCAGCAGTTTATTGCCGGGACAGGGGTCGCCAATAGATTACGAGCAGTACTTC
. TRBJ2-7 15 TRBV10-1 . CASRGSWARSYEQYF TGCGCCAGCAGGGGGTCGTGGGCCCGCTCCTACGAGCAGTACTTC
. TRBJ2-2 16 TRBV2 . CASSERGNPPTGELFF TGTGCCAGCAGTGAAAGGGGTAATCCCCCAACAGGGGAGCTGTTTTTT
. TRBJ2-5 12 TRBV4-1 . CASSQGQETQYF TGCGCCAGCAGCCAAGGCCAAGAGACCCAGTACTTC
. TRBJ1-5 13 TRBV18 . CASSQGGNQPQHF TGTGCCAGCTCCCAAGGGGGAAATCAGCCCCAGCATTTT
TRBD2 TRBJ2-7 13 TRBV5-4 once CASSPGLAQEQYF TGTGCCAGCAGCCCGGGACTAGCGCAAGAGCAGTACTTC
. TRBJ2-5 14 TRBV7-7 . CASSSAGNQETQYF TGTGCTAGCAGCTCGGCAGGGAACCAAGAGACCCAGTACTTC
. TRBJ2-7 12 TRBV28 . CASSFGAYEQYF TGTGCCAGCAGTTTTGGAGCCTACGAGCAGTACTTC